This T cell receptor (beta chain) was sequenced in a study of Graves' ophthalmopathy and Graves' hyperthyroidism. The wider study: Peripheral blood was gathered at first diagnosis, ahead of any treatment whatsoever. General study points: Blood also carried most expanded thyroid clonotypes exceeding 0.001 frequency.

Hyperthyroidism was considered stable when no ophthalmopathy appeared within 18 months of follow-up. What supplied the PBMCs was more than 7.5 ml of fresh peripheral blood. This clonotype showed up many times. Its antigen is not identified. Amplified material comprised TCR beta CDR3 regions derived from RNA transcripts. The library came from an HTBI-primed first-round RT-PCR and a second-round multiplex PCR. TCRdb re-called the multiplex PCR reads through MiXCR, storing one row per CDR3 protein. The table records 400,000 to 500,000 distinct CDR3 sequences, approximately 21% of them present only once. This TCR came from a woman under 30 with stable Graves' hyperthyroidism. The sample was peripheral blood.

This CDR3 is CSVLRGDGYTF. DNA of the CDR3: TGCAGCGTATTAAGGGGGGATGGCTACACCTTC. The chain employs TRBV29-1 and TRBJ1-2; D may be TRBD1 (6 bases). Trimming left V 6 bases short and J 6 bases short, with 11 bases between. Looked up from germline, CDR1 is SQVTM and CDR2 is ANQGSEA. This CDR3 is 11 amino acids long.